Listed below are T cell receptor beta chains from one sample, sequenced in a study of blood T cell repertoires in COVID-19. The assay was immunoSEQ multiplex PCR, and TCRdb's table has in-frame clones only and misses some. The data hold about 130,000 clones, with around 81% observed a single time. The sequencing input was peripheral blood. These receptors were taken from a man between 35 and 55 years old with active or convalescent COVID-19. Both conserved end residues are part of each CDR3. Each record gives: D gene, clone size, V gene, J gene, CDR3 protein, CDR3 DNA. D genes are given only for firm matches. The size of a clone is reported for some rows only, either as once, few or many, or as a class for expanded clones.

D gene: TRBD1
clone size: -
V gene: TRBV11-3
J gene: TRBJ2-1
CDR3 protein: CASSLGTGNPVSYNEQFF
CDR3 DNA: TGTGCCAGCAGCTTAGGGACAGGGAACCCAGTCTCCTACAATGAGCAGTTCTTC

D gene: TRBD2
clone size: -
V gene: TRBV9
J gene: TRBJ2-5
CDR3 protein: CASSDGGAQETQYF
CDR3 DNA: TGTGCCAGCAGCGACGGGGGGGCACAAGAGACCCAGTACTTC

D gene: TRBD1
clone size: -
V gene: TRBV29-1
J gene: TRBJ1-1
CDR3 protein: CSVTGQPNTEAFF
CDR3 DNA: TGCAGCGTCACGGGACAGCCGAACACTGAAGCTTTCTTT

D gene: -
clone size: -
V gene: TRBV5-4
J gene: TRBJ1-3
CDR3 protein: CASSLGSGATGNTIYF
CDR3 DNA: TGTGCCAGCAGCTTGGGATCAGGGGCCACTGGAAACACCATATATTTT

D gene: TRBD1
clone size: -
V gene: TRBV9
J gene: TRBJ1-5
CDR3 protein: CASSVGTGGRDQPQHF
CDR3 DNA: TGTGCCAGCAGCGTAGGGACAGGGGGCCGAGATCAGCCCCAGCATTTT

D gene: -
clone size: -
V gene: TRBV5-6
J gene: TRBJ2-5
CDR3 protein: CASLRQNQETQYF
CDR3 DNA: TGTGCCAGCTTACGTCAGAACCAAGAGACCCAGTACTTC

D gene: -
clone size: -
V gene: TRBV4-2
J gene: TRBJ1-2
CDR3 protein: CASSQVAGTGGYTF
CDR3 DNA: TGTGCCAGCAGCCAAGTTGCAGGCACGGGGGGCTACACCTTC

D gene: TRBD1
clone size: -
V gene: TRBV27
J gene: TRBJ1-5
CDR3 protein: CASRPQDRGGYNQPQHF
CDR3 DNA: TGTGCCAGCAGACCCCAGGACAGGGGGGGGTACAATCAGCCCCAGCATTTT

D gene: TRBD1
clone size: -
V gene: TRBV3-1/TRBV3-2
J gene: TRBJ1-2
CDR3 protein: CASSRTMTGSDGYTF
CDR3 DNA: TGTGCCAGCAGCCGAACAATGACAGGGTCTGACGGCTACACCTTC

D gene: TRBD1
clone size: -
V gene: TRBV2
J gene: TRBJ1-2
CDR3 protein: CAARTGASYGYTF
CDR3 DNA: TGTGCCGCGAGGACAGGGGCGAGCTATGGCTACACCTTC

D gene: TRBD1
clone size: -
V gene: TRBV7-9
J gene: TRBJ1-4
CDR3 protein: CASSSPGGATNEKLFF
CDR3 DNA: TGTGCCAGCAGCTCACCAGGGGGCGCAACTAATGAAAAACTGTTTTTT

D gene: -
clone size: -
V gene: TRBV27
J gene: TRBJ1-2
CDR3 protein: CASSSEVAGAGYTF
CDR3 DNA: TGTGCCAGCAGTTCTGAGGTGGCAGGGGCAGGCTACACCTTC

D gene: TRBD1
clone size: -
V gene: TRBV6-5
J gene: TRBJ1-5
CDR3 protein: CASRKDRGPQPQHF
CDR3 DNA: TGTGCCAGCAGGAAAGACAGGGGGCCTCAGCCCCAGCATTTT

D gene: TRBD2
clone size: -
V gene: TRBV10-3
J gene: TRBJ2-5
CDR3 protein: CAISPTSGGAETQYF
CDR3 DNA: TGTGCCATCAGCCCCACTAGCGGGGGGGCAGAGACCCAGTACTTC

D gene: -
clone size: few
V gene: TRBV6-5
J gene: TRBJ1-4
CDR3 protein: CASSSGQQKLFF
CDR3 DNA: TGTGCCAGCAGTTCAGGACAGCAAAAACTGTTTTTT

D gene: -
clone size: -
V gene: TRBV5-8
J gene: TRBJ1-5
CDR3 protein: CASSLVGHLTGQPQHF
CDR3 DNA: TGTGCCAGCAGCTTGGTCGGACACCTAACAGGACAGCCCCAGCATTTT

D gene: TRBD1
clone size: -
V gene: TRBV30
J gene: TRBJ2-5
CDR3 protein: CAWSVPDRGREETQYF
CDR3 DNA: TGTGCCTGGAGTGTTCCGGACAGGGGGCGGGAAGAGACCCAGTACTTC

D gene: -
clone size: -
V gene: TRBV9
J gene: TRBJ2-5
CDR3 protein: CASSPQGSQETQYF
CDR3 DNA: TGTGCCAGCAGCCCCCAGGGGAGTCAAGAGACCCAGTACTTC

D gene: -
clone size: -
V gene: TRBV7-2
J gene: TRBJ2-3
CDR3 protein: CASSRGAGGTDTQYF
CDR3 DNA: TGTGCCAGCAGCCGGGGGGCCGGGGGCACAGATACGCAGTATTTT

D gene: TRBD2
clone size: few
V gene: TRBV30
J gene: TRBJ2-7
CDR3 protein: CAYAGTSIGEQYF
CDR3 DNA: TGTGCCTACGCCGGGACTAGCATCGGCGAGCAGTACTTC

D gene: -
clone size: -
V gene: TRBV9
J gene: TRBJ1-6
CDR3 protein: CASSVDSSYNSPLHF
CDR3 DNA: TGTGCCAGCAGCGTCGACAGCTCCTATAATTCACCCCTCCACTTT

D gene: -
clone size: -
V gene: TRBV6-6
J gene: TRBJ2-2
CDR3 protein: CASRVTGNTGELFF
CDR3 DNA: TGTGCCAGCAGGGTTACAGGGAACACCGGGGAGCTGTTTTTT

D gene: -
clone size: -
V gene: TRBV5-1
J gene: TRBJ2-2
CDR3 protein: CASSPKDIFIGELFF
CDR3 DNA: TGCGCCAGCAGCCCCAAGGACATCTTTATCGGGGAGCTGTTTTTT

D gene: TRBD1
clone size: -
V gene: TRBV6-5
J gene: TRBJ2-6
CDR3 protein: CASRGTGAGANVLTF
CDR3 DNA: TGTGCCAGCCGAGGAACAGGGGCTGGGGCCAACGTCCTGACTTTC

D gene: -
clone size: -
V gene: TRBV30
J gene: TRBJ1-5
CDR3 protein: CAWSVRGGNSNQPQHF
CDR3 DNA: TGTGCCTGGAGTGTTAGGGGGGGGAATAGCAATCAGCCCCAGCATTTT

D gene: -
clone size: -
V gene: TRBV5-1
J gene: TRBJ2-5
CDR3 protein: CASSLDVGGPKETQYF
CDR3 DNA: TGCGCCAGCAGCTTGGACGTGGGGGGGCCAAAGGAGACCCAGTACTTC

D gene: -
clone size: -
V gene: TRBV7-6
J gene: TRBJ2-1
CDR3 protein: CASSFMGEGLDEQFF
CDR3 DNA: TGTGCCAGCAGCTTTATGGGAGAGGGACTGGATGAGCAGTTCTTC

D gene: -
clone size: few
V gene: TRBV2
J gene: TRBJ1-2
CDR3 protein: CASSTQGNYGYTF
CDR3 DNA: TGTGCCAGCAGTACTCAGGGAAACTATGGCTACACCTTC

D gene: TRBD1
clone size: -
V gene: TRBV6-4
J gene: TRBJ1-6
CDR3 protein: CASSPDRGSNSPLHF
CDR3 DNA: TGTGCCAGCAGTCCGGACAGGGGGAGTAATTCACCCCTCCACTTT

D gene: -
clone size: -
V gene: TRBV29-1
J gene: TRBJ1-3
CDR3 protein: CSVAGGGNTIYF
CDR3 DNA: TGCAGCGTTGCGGGAGGTGGAAACACCATATATTTT

D gene: -
clone size: -
V gene: TRBV7-2
J gene: TRBJ2-1
CDR3 protein: CASSPTRNEQFF
CDR3 DNA: TGTGCCAGCAGCCCCACTAGGAATGAGCAGTTCTTC

D gene: TRBD2
clone size: -
V gene: TRBV6-5
J gene: TRBJ2-7
CDR3 protein: CASSREAGPAYEQYF
CDR3 DNA: TGTGCCAGCAGTCGTGAAGCGGGACCGGCCTACGAGCAGTACTTC

D gene: -
clone size: -
V gene: TRBV6-1
J gene: TRBJ1-3
CDR3 protein: CASSEARNTIYF
CDR3 DNA: TGTGCCAGCAGTGAAGCTAGAAACACCATATATTTT

D gene: -
clone size: once
V gene: TRBV27
J gene: TRBJ1-6
CDR3 protein: CASSAGEHSYNSPLHF
CDR3 DNA: TGTGCCAGCAGTGCGGGGGAACACTCCTATAATTCACCCCTCCACTTT

D gene: -
clone size: -
V gene: TRBV7-9
J gene: TRBJ2-3
CDR3 protein: CASSLSADTQYF
CDR3 DNA: TGTGCCAGCAGCCTTAGCGCCGATACGCAGTATTTT

D gene: -
clone size: -
V gene: TRBV6-5
J gene: TRBJ1-4
CDR3 protein: CASSYGQVHEKLFF
CDR3 DNA: TGTGCCAGCAGTTACGGGCAGGTTCATGAAAAACTGTTTTTT

D gene: -
clone size: once
V gene: TRBV5-8
J gene: TRBJ2-7
CDR3 protein: CASSLIRSTYEQYF
CDR3 DNA: TGTGCCAGCAGCTTGATACGGTCAACCTACGAGCAGTACTTC

D gene: TRBD2
clone size: -
V gene: TRBV5-1
J gene: TRBJ2-3
CDR3 protein: CASNPTTSGGAPDTQYF
CDR3 DNA: TGCGCCAGCAATCCGACCACTAGCGGGGGGGCCCCAGATACGCAGTATTTT

D gene: TRBD2
clone size: -
V gene: TRBV3-1/TRBV3-2
J gene: TRBJ2-3
CDR3 protein: CASSQETSAQYF
CDR3 DNA: TGTGCCAGCAGCCAAGAAACTAGCGCGCAGTATTTT

D gene: -
clone size: -
V gene: TRBV12-3/TRBV12-4
J gene: TRBJ1-5
CDR3 protein: CASSPQGGQPQHF
CDR3 DNA: TGTGCCAGCAGTCCACAGGGCGGTCAGCCCCAGCATTTT

D gene: -
clone size: once
V gene: TRBV2
J gene: TRBJ2-7
CDR3 protein: CASSYQGKDEQYF
CDR3 DNA: TGTGCCAGCAGTTACCAGGGGAAAGACGAGCAGTACTTC

D gene: -
clone size: -
V gene: TRBV29-1
J gene: TRBJ2-5
CDR3 protein: CSVGGYQETQYF
CDR3 DNA: TGCAGCGTTGGAGGTTACCAAGAGACCCAGTACTTC

D gene: -
clone size: -
V gene: TRBV5-1
J gene: TRBJ2-2
CDR3 protein: CASSSEGNTGELFF
CDR3 DNA: TGCGCCAGCAGCAGTGAGGGGAACACCGGGGAGCTGTTTTTT

D gene: -
clone size: -
V gene: TRBV6-1
J gene: TRBJ1-5
CDR3 protein: CASSELYSSQQPQHF
CDR3 DNA: TGTGCCAGCAGTGAACTTTACAGCTCCCAACAGCCCCAGCATTTT

D gene: -
clone size: -
V gene: TRBV4-3
J gene: TRBJ2-5
CDR3 protein: CASSQMNREETQYF
CDR3 DNA: TGCGCCAGCAGCCAAATGAACAGGGAAGAGACCCAGTACTTC

D gene: -
clone size: -
V gene: TRBV5-6
J gene: TRBJ2-7
CDR3 protein: CASSSWVRGNYEQYF
CDR3 DNA: TGTGCCAGCAGCTCCTGGGTCAGGGGAAACTACGAGCAGTACTTC

D gene: -
clone size: many
V gene: TRBV6-6
J gene: TRBJ1-1
CDR3 protein: CASSDGQNTEAFF
CDR3 DNA: TGTGCCAGCAGTGACGGACAGAACACTGAAGCTTTCTTT

D gene: TRBD2
clone size: -
V gene: TRBV12-5
J gene: TRBJ2-2
CDR3 protein: CASGFFSGITGELFF
CDR3 DNA: TGTGCTAGTGGTTTTTTCAGCGGGATCACCGGGGAGCTGTTTTTT

D gene: -
clone size: -
V gene: TRBV10-1
J gene: TRBJ1-2
CDR3 protein: CASSMDSNYGYTF
CDR3 DNA: TGCGCCAGCAGCATGGACAGTAACTATGGCTACACCTTC

D gene: -
clone size: once
V gene: TRBV12-5
J gene: TRBJ2-7
CDR3 protein: CASGATGSYEQYF
CDR3 DNA: TGTGCTAGTGGAGCAACAGGGTCCTACGAGCAGTACTTC

D gene: -
clone size: -
V gene: TRBV12-3/TRBV12-4
J gene: TRBJ1-2
CDR3 protein: CASRTTGRDGYTF
CDR3 DNA: TGTGCCAGCAGAACGACAGGCCGAGATGGCTACACCTTC

D gene: -
clone size: -
V gene: TRBV4-3
J gene: TRBJ2-1
CDR3 protein: CASSGGPYSYNEQFF
CDR3 DNA: TGCGCCAGCAGCGGAGGGCCCTACTCCTACAATGAGCAGTTCTTC

D gene: -
clone size: -
V gene: TRBV9
J gene: TRBJ2-2
CDR3 protein: CASSVFGETSAELFF
CDR3 DNA: TGTGCCAGCAGCGTATTCGGGGAAACCTCGGCGGAGCTGTTTTTT